This T cell receptor beta chain was documented in a study of T cells in localized non-small cell lung cancer. The study's findings and limits: Patients showing higher blood T cell density tended to see longer overall survival. Among the top 100 tumor clones, a median approximately 62 appeared in adjacent lung.

This clone was counted between two and nine times. Its target is not known. Germline values: CDR1 SGHTA, CDR2 FQGNSA. V was shortened by 1 base and J by 2 bases, with 5 bases between the two germline ends. The CDR3 consists of 13 residues. The repertoire was sequenced with immunoSEQ multiplex PCR; TCRdb's copy has only in-frame clones and lacks some. There are roughly 2,800 clones in the sample; approximately 23% occur only once, and over 9.5% lies in the top ten. Sample: lung tumor tissue, taken before any cancer treatment. The chain couples TRBV7-2 to TRBJ1-1; D is undetermined. This receptor was obtained from a male donor aged 60 or over with stage II lung adenocarcinoma. This CDR3 is CASSLGSNTEAFF. CDR3 sequence (DNA): TGTGCCAGCAGCTTAGGAAGCAACACTGAAGCTTTCTTT.